This section outlines one T cell receptor beta chain sequence together with its context. The antigen is unknown. This CDR3 has 11 amino acids. Trimming removed 6 bases at V and 4 bases at J, with 4 bases between. Per the germline V gene, CDR1 is MNHEY and CDR2 is SMNVEV (reference sequence). Healthy Finnish infants undergoing corrective surgery for congenital heart defects were used as donors. Half of the eight donors gave 0.5-1 mL blood during surgery. Genomic DNA was extracted from every available blood leukocyte. This entry is derived from a study of human thymus T cells. Study findings and constraints: Repertoires from thymus and blood appeared to show biased V and J gene usage.

Clones were sequenced by immunoSEQ multiplex PCR, and TCRdb holds only the in-frame ones, with some missing. The sample shows about 60,000 clones, over 85% of them seen only once. The chain combines TRBV27 with TRBJ2-1; D not certain. The sequence was obtained from a boy under two years old with a congenital heart defect but otherwise immunologically healthy. What was sequenced was blood. CDR3 sequence reads: CASREYNEQFF. DNA for the CDR3: TGTGCCAGCAGGGAGTACAATGAGCAGTTCTTC.